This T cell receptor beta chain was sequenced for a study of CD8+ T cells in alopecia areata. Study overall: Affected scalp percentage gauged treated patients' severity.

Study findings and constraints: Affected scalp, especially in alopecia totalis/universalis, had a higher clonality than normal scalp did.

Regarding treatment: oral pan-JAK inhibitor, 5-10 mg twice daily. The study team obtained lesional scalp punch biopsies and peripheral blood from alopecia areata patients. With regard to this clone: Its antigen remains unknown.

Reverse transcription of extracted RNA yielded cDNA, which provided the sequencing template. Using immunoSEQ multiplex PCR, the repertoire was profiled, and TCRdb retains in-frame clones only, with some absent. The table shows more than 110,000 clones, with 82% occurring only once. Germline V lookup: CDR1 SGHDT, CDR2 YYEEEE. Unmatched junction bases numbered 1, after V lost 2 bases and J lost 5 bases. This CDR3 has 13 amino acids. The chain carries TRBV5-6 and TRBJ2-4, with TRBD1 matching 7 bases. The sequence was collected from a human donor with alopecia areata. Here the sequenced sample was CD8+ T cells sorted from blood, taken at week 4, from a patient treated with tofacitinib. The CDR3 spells CASSFGTENIQYF. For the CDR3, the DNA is TGTGCCAGCAGCTTCGGGACAGAAAACATTCAGTACTTC.